The 32 T cell receptor beta chains below were found in one sample sequenced in a study of CD8 T cells in acute hepatitis C reinfection. The time point denotes: naive CD8 control sorted from an acute-time-point sample. This table comes from immunoSEQ multiplex PCR, and its TCRdb copy is limited to in-frame clones, with some not included. The table has 30,000 to 40,000 clones, approximately 87% seen once; the top ten hold 0.5%. Material: naive CD8+ T cells from PBMCs. These receptors originate from a man in his thirties or forties with chronic hepatitis C.

The chain links TRBV5-8 to TRBJ1-1; D gene ambiguous. Trimming took off 1 base at V and 1 base at J, with 8 bases between the two ends. Germline loops: CDR1 SGHTS, CDR2 YDEGEE. The CDR3 runs to 14 residues. In DNA, the CDR3 is TGTGCCAGCAGCTTGTGGGGTACGAACACTGAAGCTTTCTTT. It is translated as CASSLWGTNTEAFF.

This clone has only one observation. V is TRBV29-1 and J is TRBJ2-1; TRBD2 matches at 11 bases. Looked up from germline, CDR1 is SQVTM and CDR2 is ANQGSEA. This CDR3 spans 16 amino acids. J lost 1 base, V lost 7 bases, and 9 bases had no gene match. DNA for the CDR3: TGCAGCGCCCTGCTGGGACTAGCGGATTCCTACAATGAGCAGTTCTTC. Translation: CSALLGLADSYNEQFF.

The gene calls are TRBV7-8 and TRBJ2-1; 13 bases align to TRBD2. Germline V gives CDR1 SGHVS, CDR2 FQNEAQ. After removal of 1 base from V and 0 bases from J, the junction contained 0 bases not matched to a gene. The CDR3 is 17 amino acids. The CDR3 DNA reads as TGTGCCAGCAGCTTAGGGACTAGCGGGAGCTCCTACAATGAGCAGTTCTTC. Protein sequence: CASSLGTSGSSYNEQFF. Looking up the rest from reference TRBV7-8 and TRBJ2-1 gives the full variable domain: GAGVSQSPRYKVAKRGQDVALRCDPISGHVSLFWYQQALGQGPEFLTYFQNEAQLDKSGLPSDRFFAERPEGSVSTLKIQRTQQEDSAVYLCASSLGTSGSSYNEQFFGPGTRLTVL.

This clone is a singleton in its sample. V is TRBV30 and J is TRBJ2-3, with 11 positions matching TRBD2. Unmatched junction bases numbered 1, after V lost 5 bases and J lost 0 bases. The germline gives CDR1 GTSNPN, CDR2 SVGIG (reference sequence). CDR3 size: 14 residues. The CDR3: CAWASGGSTDTQYF. The CDR3, as DNA: TGTGCCTGGGCTAGCGGGGGGAGCACAGATACGCAGTATTTT. The whole variable domain, remainder taken from reference TRBV30 and TRBJ2-3, is SQTIHQWPATLVQPVGSPLSLECTVEGTSNPNLYWYRQAAGRGLQLLFYSVGIGQISSEVPQNLSASRPQDRQFILSSKKLLLSDSGFYLCAWASGGSTDTQYFGPGTRLTVL.

This rearrangement joins TRBV7-9 to TRBJ2-1; 8 nucleotides agree with TRBD1. Unmatched junction bases numbered 7, after V lost 5 bases and J lost 10 bases. The CDR3 contains 13 residues. The germline CDR1 and CDR2 sequences are SEHNR and FQNEAQ (reference sequence). The CDR3 coding sequence is TGTGCCAGCAGCCAGCCGGGACAGGAAGAGCAGTTCTTC. As protein: CASSQPGQEEQFF. The entire variable domain, with the rest obtained from reference TRBV7-9 and TRBJ2-1, is as follows: DTGVSQNPRHKITKRGQNVTFRCDPISEHNRLYWYRQTLGQGPEFLTYFQNEAQLEKSRLLSDRFSAERPKGSFSTLEIQRTEQGDSAMYLCASSQPGQEEQFFGPGTRLTVL.

A note on this clone: Germline and junction disagree at one end, which may indicate a read error. The V gene is TRBV18, the J gene TRBJ2-1, with TRBD2 matching over 10 bases. The CDR3 totals 15 residues. Germline V lookup: CDR1 KGHSH, CDR2 LQKENI. The CDR3, as DNA: TGTGCCAGCTCGCCACTAGCGGGACACTACAATGAGCAGTTCTTC. This encodes CASSPLAGHYNEQFF.

The chain uses TRBV6-1 and TRBJ2-3, with D perhaps matching TRBD1 or TRBD2 (5 bases each). There are 12 residues in the CDR3. CDR1 and CDR2 from the germline V gene are MNHNS and SASEGT. The germline V and J ends were trimmed by 6 bases and 3 bases, with 7 bases remaining between them. The CDR3 loop is CASRGPTDTQYF. CDR3 bases: TGTGCCAGCAGGGGACCTACAGATACGCAGTATTTT.

In this sample, this clone turned up once. This rearrangement joins TRBV7-9 to TRBJ1-1; D remains unclear. Per the germline V gene, CDR1 is SEHNR and CDR2 is FQNEAQ (reference sequence). CDR3 length: 12 amino acids. V was clipped by 5 bases and J by 0 bases, with 4 bases between them. The CDR3 coding sequence is TGTGCCAGCAGCGAATTGAACACTGAAGCTTTCTTT. Residues: CASSELNTEAFF.

The CDR3 sequence: CATAGTSPGNEQFF. As DNA, the CDR3 is TGTGCCACAGCGGGGACTAGCCCCGGGAATGAGCAGTTCTTC. The rearrangement joins TRBV10-3 to TRBJ2-1; 9 positions agree with TRBD2. Germline-derived CDR1 and CDR2 are ENHRY and SYGVKD. The CDR3 length is 14 residues. V dropped 10 bases and J dropped 7; count of bases not matched to a gene: 11.

This rearrangement joins TRBV18 to TRBJ2-1; tentatively, D is TRBD1 or TRBD2 (5 bases each). CDR3 length equals 13 residues. V gave up 2 bases and J gave up 5 bases, with 7 bases separating them. Germline CDR1 and CDR2: KGHSH and LQKENI. CDR3 residues: CASSPRGHNEQFF. CDR3 nucleotide sequence: TGTGCCAGCTCACCAAGGGGACACAATGAGCAGTTCTTC.

The rearrangement uses TRBV29-1 and TRBJ2-1; TRBD2 aligns across 12 bases. From germline, CDR1 is SQVTM and CDR2 ANQGSEA. V gave up 7 bases and J gave up 4 bases; unmatched junction bases: 5. CDR3 size: 14 residues. CDR3 in DNA: TGCAGCGCCAAAGGGACTAGCGGGTACAATGAGCAGTTCTTC. Protein: CSAKGTSGYNEQFF.

This chain connects TRBV6-6 to TRBJ2-2; perhaps D is TRBD1 or TRBD2 (5 bases each). From germline, CDR1 is MNHNY and CDR2 SVGAGI (reference sequence). The CDR3 runs to 14 residues. V gave up 4 bases and J gave up 10 bases, with 16 bases separating them. The CDR3 sequence: CASSLGPGALELFF. In DNA form, the CDR3 reads TGTGCCAGCAGTTTGGGTCCCGGGGCATTGGAGCTGTTTTTT.

This rearrangement joins TRBV19 to TRBJ2-1, with D unclear. Germline loops: CDR1 LNHDA, CDR2 SQIVND (reference sequence). This CDR3 has 13 residues. V was trimmed by 1 base and J by 3 bases, leaving 4 bases between them. In DNA form, the CDR3 reads TGTGCCAGTAGTATAGTCAACTACAATGAGCAGTTCTTC. Translated, it gives CASSIVNYNEQFF.

This chain joins TRBV19 and TRBJ2-5, with TRBD2 matching over 11 bases. J lost 4 bases, V lost 3 bases, and 4 bases had no gene match. In germline, CDR1 is LNHDA, CDR2 SQIVND (reference sequence). The CDR3 loop spans 15 amino acids. DNA for the CDR3: TGTGCCAGTAGTATTAGCGGGGGGGCCGCAGAGACCCAGTACTTC. Amino acid sequence: CASSISGGAAETQYF.

This clone has just one count. The rearrangement uses TRBV2 and TRBJ1-1; TRBD1 matches at 7 bases. The CDR3 spans 13 residues. J lost 3 bases, V lost 7 bases, and 5 bases had no gene match. Germline values: CDR1 SNHLY, CDR2 FYNNEI. Written as DNA, the CDR3 is TGTGCCAGCATTGGACAGGACTACACTGAAGCTTTCTTT. Protein: CASIGQDYTEAFF.

V and J are TRBV29-1 and TRBJ2-7; D gene uncertain. This CDR3 spans 11 amino acids. V was trimmed by 4 bases and J by 4 bases, leaving 8 bases between them. Germline V gene lookup returns CDR1 SQVTM and CDR2 ANQGSEA. This chain's CDR3 is CSVVVQYEQYF. In DNA, the CDR3 is TGCAGCGTTGTTGTTCAGTACGAGCAGTACTTC.

This clone was seen a handful of times. The rearrangement links TRBV10-2 to TRBJ2-5, with a weak D call TRBD2 (6 bases). The CDR3 has 13 residues. V shed 4 bases and J shed 5 bases, with 11 bases lying between them. Germline V gives CDR1 WSHSY, CDR2 SAAADI. The CDR3 region is CASSVPGLETQYF. The DNA for the CDR3 is TGCGCCAGCAGTGTGCCGGGACTGGAGACCCAGTACTTC.

The genes are TRBV6-1 and TRBJ2-1, with 7 positions matching TRBD2. The CDR3 is 17 residues long. The J segment lost 8 bases and the V segment lost 0 bases, leaving 13 bases of the junction unmatched. The germline V gene has CDR1 MNHNS and CDR2 SASEGT. For the CDR3, the DNA is TGTGCCAGCAGTGAAGCCGCAGCGGGGACGGGTTTGGATGAGCAGTTCTTC. It encodes CASSEAAAGTGLDEQFF.

This clone has just a few counts. This chain uses TRBV14 with TRBJ2-3, with D uncertain. The germline gives CDR1 SGHDN, CDR2 FVKESK. The length of the CDR3 is 13 residues. Trimming removed 0 bases at V and 1 base at J, with 2 bases between. The CDR3 protein is CASSQDRTDTQYF. The CDR3 DNA is TGTGCCAGCAGCCAAGACCGCACAGATACGCAGTATTTT.

This clone was seen a few times. The rearrangement uses TRBV11-1 and TRBJ2-5; no definite D call. The CDR3 extends over 11 amino acids. CDR1 SGHAT and CDR2 FQDESV come from the germline V gene (reference sequence). V dropped 5 bases and J dropped 2 bases, with 3 bases sitting between them. DNA for the CDR3: TGTGCCAGCAGCGTACAAGAGACCCAGTACTTC. Residues: CASSVQETQYF.

This clone was recorded a few times. The V call is TRBV27, the J call TRBJ1-5; D gene uncertain. V was trimmed by 8 bases and J by 3 bases, leaving 11 bases between them. The CDR3 is made up of 13 amino acids. CDR1 and CDR2 from the germline V gene are MNHEY and SMNVEV (reference sequence). The CDR3 region is CASSSDDNQPQHF. In nucleotides, the CDR3 is TGTGCCAGCTCCTCAGACGACAATCAGCCCCAGCATTTT.

The rearrangement links TRBV13 to TRBJ2-2; 7 bases fit TRBD2. The CDR3 extends over 16 amino acids. The V gene end was trimmed by 4 bases and the J gene end by 0 bases; junction bases not matched to a gene: 5. Germline V gene sequence: CDR1 PRHDT, CDR2 FYEKMQ (reference sequence). CDR3 DNA sequence: TGTGCCAGCAGCTCAGATGGGGGGGCGAACACCGGGGAGCTGTTTTTT. It yields the protein CASSSDGGANTGELFF.

V usage is TRBV19 and J usage is TRBJ2-3; no firm D call. The CDR3 runs to 14 residues. The V end lost 0 bases, the J end lost 4 bases, and 8 bases lay between the germline ends. Germline CDR1 is LNHDA and CDR2 is SQIVND (reference sequence). The CDR3 reads CASSIDSSPDTQYF. CDR3 sequence (DNA): TGTGCCAGTAGTATAGATTCCAGCCCAGATACGCAGTATTTT.

This chain joins TRBV11-2 and TRBJ1-2; D might be TRBD1 (5 bases). The CDR3 contains 12 residues. CDR1 is SGHAT and CDR2 is FQNNGV in the germline V gene. V gave up 5 bases and J gave up 7 bases, with 11 bases separating them. DNA of the CDR3: TGTGCCAGCAGCATAGGTGGGGCTGGCTACACCTTC. As protein: CASSIGGAGYTF.

CDR3 bases: TGTGCCAGTAGCCTAAATCAGGGAAATGGCTACACCTTC. It is translated as CASSLNQGNGYTF. V is TRBV19 and J is TRBJ1-2, with D perhaps TRBD1 (5 bases). The V end lost 6 bases, the J end lost 6 bases, and 14 bases lay between the germline ends. There are 13 residues in the CDR3. CDR1 and CDR2 from the germline V gene are LNHDA and SQIVND (reference sequence).

The chain couples TRBV9 to TRBJ1-5; D is unresolved. Germline V CDR1 and CDR2: SGDLS, YYNGEE. The length of the CDR3 is 14 residues. V lost 0 bases, J lost 6 bases, and 10 bases lay in between. CDR3 DNA sequence: TGTGCCAGCAGCGTAGCAGCTAGTAGTCAGCCCCAGCATTTT. It is translated as CASSVAASSQPQHF.

The chain recombines TRBV19 with TRBJ2-1, with D unclear. Per the germline V gene, CDR1 is LNHDA and CDR2 is SQIVND (reference sequence). There are 14 residues in the CDR3. Trimming cost V 3 bases and J 3 bases, with 9 bases left between them. In nucleotides, the CDR3 is TGTGCCAGTAGTATGGGGTCGGTCTACAATGAGCAGTTCTTC. Translation gives CASSMGSVYNEQFF.

The CDR3 loop is CASSEEVSYYEQYF. The CDR3 region has the DNA TGTGCCAGCAGTGAAGAAGTCTCCTACTACGAGCAGTACTTC. The chain carries TRBV6-1 and TRBJ2-7; D is undetermined. V shed 1 base and J shed 3 bases, with 10 bases lying between them. Germline lookup yields CDR1 MNHNS and CDR2 SASEGT. There are 14 residues in the CDR3.

The chain links TRBV9 to TRBJ2-7; maybe TRBD2 (6 bases). Germline lookup yields CDR1 SGDLS and CDR2 YYNGEE. The CDR3 covers 14 residues. V was pared by 3 bases and J by 3 bases, with 13 bases between. The CDR3 is CASSAGDSNYEQYF. In DNA form, the CDR3 reads TGTGCCAGCAGCGCCGGGGACTCGAACTACGAGCAGTACTTC. The variable domain in full, completed from reference TRBV9 and TRBJ2-7, reads DSGVTQTPKHLITATGQRVTLRCSPRSGDLSVYWYQQSLDQGLQFLIQYYNGEERAKGNILERFSAQQFPDLHSELNLSSLELGDSALYFCASSAGDSNYEQYFGPGTRLTVT.

The V gene is TRBV27, the J gene TRBJ1-1, with D possibly matching TRBD1 (5 bases). V was trimmed by 6 bases and J by 7 bases, leaving 24 bases between them. CDR1 MNHEY and CDR2 SMNVEV come from the germline V gene (reference sequence). The CDR3 extends over 16 amino acids. As DNA, the CDR3 is TGTGCCAGCAGCTCGTTGCTTTCAGGGTTCGAGGGTGAAGCTTTCTTT. It yields the protein CASSSLLSGFEGEAFF.

The CDR3 DNA sequence: TGTGCCAGCAGTCCCGATCAGGGCAATCAGCCCCAGCATTTT. This gives the protein CASSPDQGNQPQHF. The chain is built from TRBV6-5 and TRBJ1-5, with D unresolved. V lost 5 bases to trimming and J lost 2 bases, with 10 bases between them. This CDR3 is built from 14 residues. Germline loops: CDR1 MNHEY, CDR2 SVGAGI.

The chain combines TRBV27 with TRBJ1-2; D possibly corresponds to TRBD1 (6 bases). The germline gives CDR1 MNHEY, CDR2 SMNVEV (reference sequence). This CDR3 has 15 residues. Trimming removed 0 bases at V and 7 bases at J, with 15 bases between. The CDR3 DNA reads TGTGCCAGCAGTTTATCGGGGGCTGGGGTAGGTGGCTACACCTTC. Its protein is CASSLSGAGVGGYTF.